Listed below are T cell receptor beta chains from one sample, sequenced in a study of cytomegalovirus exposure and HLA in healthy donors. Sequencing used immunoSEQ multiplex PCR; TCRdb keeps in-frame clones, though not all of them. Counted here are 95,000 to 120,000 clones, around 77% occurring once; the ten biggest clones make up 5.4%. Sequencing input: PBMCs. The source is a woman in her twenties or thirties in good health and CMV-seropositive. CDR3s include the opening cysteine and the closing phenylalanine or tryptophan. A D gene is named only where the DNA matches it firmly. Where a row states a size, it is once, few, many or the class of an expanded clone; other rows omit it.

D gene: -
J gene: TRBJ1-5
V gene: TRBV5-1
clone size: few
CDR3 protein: CASSGDGNQPQHF
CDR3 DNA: TGCGCCAGCAGCGGAGACGGGAATCAGCCCCAGCATTTT

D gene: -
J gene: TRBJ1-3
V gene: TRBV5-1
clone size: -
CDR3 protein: CASSLSTAGNTIYF
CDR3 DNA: TGCGCCAGCAGCTTATCTACAGCCGGAAACACCATATATTTT

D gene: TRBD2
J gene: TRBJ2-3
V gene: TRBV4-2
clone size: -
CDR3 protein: CASSQDIRLAGERTDTQYF
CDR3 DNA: TGTGCCAGCAGCCAAGATATTCGGCTAGCGGGAGAGAGAACAGATACGCAGTATTTT

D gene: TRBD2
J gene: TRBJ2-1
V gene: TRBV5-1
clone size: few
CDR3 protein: CASSPGGGRRNEQFF
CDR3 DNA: TGCGCCAGCAGCCCCGGCGGCGGGAGACGCAATGAGCAGTTCTTC

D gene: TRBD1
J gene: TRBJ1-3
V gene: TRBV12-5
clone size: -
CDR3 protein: CASGLVPGQGVPSGNTIYF
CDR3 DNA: TGTGCTAGTGGTTTGGTACCGGGACAGGGGGTCCCCTCTGGAAACACCATATATTTT

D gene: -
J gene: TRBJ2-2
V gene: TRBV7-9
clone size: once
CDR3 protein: CASSLQLATGELFF
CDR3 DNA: TGTGCCAGCAGCTTACAACTAGCTACCGGGGAGCTGTTTTTT

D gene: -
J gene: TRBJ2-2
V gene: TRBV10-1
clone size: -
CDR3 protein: CASGNRLIDGELFF
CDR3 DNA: TGCGCCAGCGGCAACCGACTAATTGACGGGGAGCTGTTTTTT

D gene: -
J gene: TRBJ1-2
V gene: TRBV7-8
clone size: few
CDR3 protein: CASSSTVNYGYTF
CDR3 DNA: TGTGCCAGCAGCTCCACAGTTAACTATGGCTACACCTTC

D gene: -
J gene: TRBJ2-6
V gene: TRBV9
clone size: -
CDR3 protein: CASNRVGSANVLTF
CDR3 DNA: TGTGCCAGCAACCGAGTGGGCTCGGCCAACGTCCTGACTTTC

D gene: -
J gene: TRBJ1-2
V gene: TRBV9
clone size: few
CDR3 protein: CASSVNRAPLGYTF
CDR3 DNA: TGTGCCAGCAGCGTCAACAGGGCGCCGCTTGGCTACACCTTC

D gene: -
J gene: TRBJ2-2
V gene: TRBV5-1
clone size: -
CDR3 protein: CASSSRPEGELFF
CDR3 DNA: TGCGCCAGCAGCTCTAGACCAGAAGGGGAGCTGTTTTTT

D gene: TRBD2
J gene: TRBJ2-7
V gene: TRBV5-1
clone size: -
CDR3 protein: CASSTGLAGGSADEQYF
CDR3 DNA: TGCGCCAGCAGCACGGGACTAGCGGGAGGGTCGGCGGACGAGCAGTACTTC

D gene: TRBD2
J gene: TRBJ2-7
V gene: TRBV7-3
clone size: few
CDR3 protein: CASSPIAGGAYEQYF
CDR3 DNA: TGTGCCAGCAGCCCCATAGCGGGAGGCGCCTACGAGCAGTACTTC

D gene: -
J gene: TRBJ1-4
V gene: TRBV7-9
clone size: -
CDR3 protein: CASSLASLEKLFF
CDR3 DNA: TGTGCCAGCAGCTTAGCCTCCCTGGAAAAACTGTTTTTT

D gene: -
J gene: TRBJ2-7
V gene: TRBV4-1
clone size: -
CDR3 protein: CASSPSRTYEQYF
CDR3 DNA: TGCGCCAGCAGCCCATCCAGGACCTACGAGCAGTACTTC

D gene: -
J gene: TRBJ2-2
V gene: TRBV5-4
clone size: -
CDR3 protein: CASSLAVGELFF
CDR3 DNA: TGTGCCAGCAGCTTGGCGGTCGGGGAGCTGTTTTTT

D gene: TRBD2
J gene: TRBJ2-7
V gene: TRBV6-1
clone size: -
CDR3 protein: CASSETSGVNPYEQYF
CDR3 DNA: TGTGCCAGCAGTGAGACTAGCGGGGTGAACCCCTACGAGCAGTACTTC

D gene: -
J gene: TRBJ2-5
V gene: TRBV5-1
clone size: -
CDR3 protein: CASSLWGRETQYF
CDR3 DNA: TGCGCCAGCAGCTTGTGGGGGCGAGAGACCCAGTACTTC

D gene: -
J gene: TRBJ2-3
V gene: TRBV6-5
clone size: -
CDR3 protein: CASSYLRRESTDTQYF
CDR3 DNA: TGTGCCAGCAGTTACTTGAGGAGAGAAAGCACAGATACGCAGTATTTT

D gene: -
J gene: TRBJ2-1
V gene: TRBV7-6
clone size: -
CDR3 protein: CASSLVLGEPYANEQFF
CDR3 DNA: TGTGCCAGCAGCTTAGTCCTCGGGGAACCCTACGCCAATGAGCAGTTCTTC

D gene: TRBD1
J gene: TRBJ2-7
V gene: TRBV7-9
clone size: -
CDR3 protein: CASQDREYEQYF
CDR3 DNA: TGTGCCTCACAGGACAGGGAGTACGAGCAGTACTTC

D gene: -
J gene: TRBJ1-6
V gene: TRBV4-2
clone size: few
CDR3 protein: CASSQDLTGYNSPLHF
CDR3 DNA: TGTGCCAGCAGCCAAGATCTAACGGGCTATAATTCACCCCTCCACTTT

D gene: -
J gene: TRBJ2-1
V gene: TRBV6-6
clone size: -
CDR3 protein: CASSYGTDSEQFF
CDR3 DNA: TGTGCCAGCAGTTACGGGACGGACAGTGAGCAGTTCTTC

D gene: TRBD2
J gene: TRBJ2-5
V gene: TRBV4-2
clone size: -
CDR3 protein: CASSGTSGYQETQYF
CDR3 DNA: TGTGCCAGCAGTGGGACTAGCGGATACCAAGAGACCCAGTACTTC

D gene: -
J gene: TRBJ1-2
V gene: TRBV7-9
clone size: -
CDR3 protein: CASSLGGVIGYTF
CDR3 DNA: TGTGCCAGCAGCTTAGGGGGCGTGATTGGCTACACCTTC

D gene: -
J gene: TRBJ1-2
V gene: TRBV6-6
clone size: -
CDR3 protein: CANSRDTVYGYTF
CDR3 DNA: TGTGCCAATTCGAGGGACACGGTCTATGGCTACACCTTC

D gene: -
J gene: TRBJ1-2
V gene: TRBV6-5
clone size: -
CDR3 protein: CASSRTDTNYGYTF
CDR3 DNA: TGTGCCAGCAGTAGGACAGATACTAACTATGGCTACACCTTC

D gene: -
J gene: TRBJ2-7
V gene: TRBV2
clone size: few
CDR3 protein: CASSEVGDYEQYF
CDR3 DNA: TGTGCCAGCAGTGAGGTGGGAGACTACGAGCAGTACTTC

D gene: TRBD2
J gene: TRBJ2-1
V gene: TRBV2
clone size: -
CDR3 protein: CASSVKTSGGSYNEQFF
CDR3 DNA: TGTGCCAGCAGTGTAAAGACTAGCGGGGGGTCCTACAATGAGCAGTTCTTC

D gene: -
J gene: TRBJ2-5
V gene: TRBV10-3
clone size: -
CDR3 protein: CAIKSTGSTLETQYF
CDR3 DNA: TGTGCCATCAAAAGTACAGGGTCCACCTTGGAGACCCAGTACTTC

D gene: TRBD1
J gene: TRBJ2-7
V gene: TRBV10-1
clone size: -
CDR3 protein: CASSDPRTGEGEQYF
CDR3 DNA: TGCGCCAGCAGCGACCCGCGGACAGGGGAAGGCGAGCAGTACTTC

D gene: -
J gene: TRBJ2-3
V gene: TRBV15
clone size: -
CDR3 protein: CATSRDGHTDTQYF
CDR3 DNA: TGTGCCACCAGCAGAGATGGGCACACAGATACGCAGTATTTT

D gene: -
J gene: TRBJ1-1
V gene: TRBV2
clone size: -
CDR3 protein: CASNSGTRGFF
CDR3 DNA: TGTGCCAGCAATTCCGGGACAAGAGGTTTCTTT

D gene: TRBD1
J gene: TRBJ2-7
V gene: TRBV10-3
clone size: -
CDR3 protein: CATRDRAEGSYEQYF
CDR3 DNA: TGTGCCACGCGTGACAGGGCTGAGGGCTCCTACGAGCAGTACTTC

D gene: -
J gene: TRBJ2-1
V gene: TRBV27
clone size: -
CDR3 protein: CASSLAATRGNEQFF
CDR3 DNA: TGTGCCAGCAGTTTAGCTGCGACTAGGGGCAATGAGCAGTTCTTC

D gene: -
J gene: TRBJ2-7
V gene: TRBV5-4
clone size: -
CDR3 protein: CASSHGWTDGYEQYF
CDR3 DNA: TGTGCCAGCAGCCACGGTTGGACAGATGGGTACGAGCAGTACTTC

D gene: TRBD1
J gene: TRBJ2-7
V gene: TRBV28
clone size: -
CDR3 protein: CASSITGTAAYEQYF
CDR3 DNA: TGTGCCAGCAGTATAACCGGGACAGCAGCTTACGAGCAGTACTTC

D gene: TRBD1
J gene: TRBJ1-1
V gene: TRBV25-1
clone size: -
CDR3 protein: CASSEGQLEAFF
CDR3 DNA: TGTGCCAGCAGTGAGGGACAGTTAGAAGCTTTCTTT

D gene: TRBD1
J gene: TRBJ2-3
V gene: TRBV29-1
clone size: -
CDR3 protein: CSHTGTGSTDTQYF
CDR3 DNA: TGCAGCCACACCGGGACAGGGTCGACAGATACGCAGTATTTT

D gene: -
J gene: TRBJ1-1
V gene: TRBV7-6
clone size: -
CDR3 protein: CASSPGFTEAFF
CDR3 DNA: TGTGCCAGCAGCCCAGGGTTCACTGAAGCTTTCTTT

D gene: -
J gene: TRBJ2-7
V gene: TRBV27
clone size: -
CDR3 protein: CASSSRLSGLEQYF
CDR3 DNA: TGTGCCAGCAGTTCCCGCCTGTCGGGTCTCGAGCAGTACTTC